A single sample is the source of the 12 T cell receptor beta chains below, sequenced in a study of control samples from healthy donors and cancer patients. Sequencing used immunoSEQ multiplex PCR; TCRdb keeps in-frame clones, though not all of them. Of some 130,000 clones listed, 92% are singletons. Material: blood. These receptor sequences come from a woman in her forties or fifties in good health.

This rearrangement joins TRBV10-3 to TRBJ2-3; possible D gene TRBD1, 6 bases. CDR1 is ENHRY and CDR2 is SYGVKD in the germline V gene. This CDR3 is 15 amino acids long. V lost 2 bases, J lost 2 bases, and 11 bases lay in between. This CDR3 is CAISEGQGYTDTQYF. In DNA form, the CDR3 reads TGTGCCATCAGTGAGGGGCAGGGGTACACAGATACGCAGTATTTT.

Comments on this clone: Relative to the germline gene, one junction end is altered; a read error may explain this. This chain uses TRBV19 with TRBJ1-5; D is undetermined. The CDR3 has 14 amino acids. Germline CDR1 LNHDA, CDR2 SQIVND (reference sequence). CDR3 sequence reads: CASSIVGGNQPRHF. CDR3 DNA: TGTGCCAGTAGTATCGTTGGCGGCAATCAGCCCCGGCATTTT. The entire variable domain, with the rest obtained from reference TRBV19 and TRBJ1-5, is as follows: DGGITQSPKYLFRKEGQNVTLSCEQNLNHDAMYWYRQDPGQGLRLIYYSQIVNDFQKGDIAEGYSVSREKKESFPLTVTSAQKNPTAFYLCASSIVGGNQPRHFGDGTRLSIL.

The chain employs TRBV11-2 and TRBJ2-5; D tentatively fits TRBD1 or TRBD2 (5 bases each). The V gene lost 4 bases and the J gene lost 5 bases, with 14 bases spanning the gap. Germline V gene data show CDR1 as SGHAT and CDR2 as FQNNGV. This CDR3 region has 14 residues. The CDR3 region has the DNA TGTGCCAGCAGCTCCTATTTCGGGACGGAGACCCAGTACTTC. It specifies CASSSYFGTETQYF. Using reference TRBV11-2 and TRBJ2-5 for the parts outside the CDR3, the full variable domain is EAGVAQSPRYKIIEKRQSVAFWCNPISGHATLYWYQQILGQGPKLLIQFQNNGVVDDSQLPKDRFSAERLKGVDSTLKIQPAKLEDSAVYLCASSSYFGTETQYFGPGTRLLVL.

This clone was seen a few times. The chain links TRBV3-1 (or the pseudogene TRBV3-2) to TRBJ2-1; D gene unclear. The germline V and J ends were trimmed by 0 bases and 9 bases, with 12 bases remaining between them. The CDR3 totals 14 residues. CDR1 is LGHDT, CDR2 YNNKEL, per germline (reference sequence). CDR3 protein: CASSQDGRPGEQFF. Written as DNA, the CDR3 is TGTGCCAGCAGCCAAGATGGGCGCCCGGGTGAGCAGTTCTTC.

This rearrangement joins TRBV19 to TRBJ2-3; unclear D gene. Germline lookup yields CDR1 LNHDA and CDR2 SQIVND (reference sequence). This CDR3 is 13 amino acids long. The ends were cut back, 5 bases at V and 6 bases at J, with 12 bases in the middle. CDR3 bases: TGTGCCAGTAGTCTCCCCGGCTTTGATACGCAGTATTTT. Translating it yields CASSLPGFDTQYF.

The CDR3 region is CAWSHGQDNQPQHF. The CDR3 DNA follows: TGTGCCTGGAGCCACGGACAGGACAATCAGCCCCAGCATTTT. The rearrangement uses TRBV30 and TRBJ1-5; 7 positions match TRBD1. Germline lookup yields CDR1 GTSNPN and CDR2 SVGIG (reference sequence). CDR3 length: 14 residues. The J segment lost 3 bases and the V segment lost 3 bases, leaving 5 bases of the junction unmatched.

The chain recombines TRBV13 with TRBJ2-5; weak D call: TRBD2 (6 bases). CDR3 size: 14 residues. Germline CDR1 PRHDT, CDR2 FYEKMQ (reference sequence). V lost 4 bases and J 13 bases, leaving 22 bases between the germline ends. The CDR3 spells CASSSRRGGGIPYF. The CDR3, as DNA: TGTGCCAGCAGCTCCAGGAGGGGTGGGGGGATCCCGTACTTC. Combining the CDR3 with reference TRBV13 and TRBJ2-5 gives the whole variable domain AAGVIQSPRHLIKEKRETATLKCYPIPRHDTVYWYQQGPGQDPQFLISFYEKMQSDKGSIPDRFSAQQFSDYHSELNMSSLELGDSALYFCASSSRRGGGIPYFGPGTRLLVL.

This sequence joins TRBV7-9 and TRBJ2-2; TRBD2 agrees at 7 bases. The CDR3 is 16 residues long. V was clipped by 3 bases and J by 0 bases; unmatched bases: 4. Germline CDR1 and CDR2: SEHNR and FQNEAQ (reference sequence). Here the CDR3 DNA reads TGTGCCAGCAGCTTCAAAGCGGGGCCGAACACCGGGGAGCTGTTTTTT. This translates into CASSFKAGPNTGELFF.

This chain joins TRBV5-1 and TRBJ1-2; tentatively, D is TRBD1 (5 bases). Germline V gene lookup returns CDR1 SGHRS and CDR2 YFSETQ. With 0 bases removed from V and 9 bases from J, the gap between germline ends came to 15 bases. This CDR3 has 14 residues. The CDR3 region has the DNA TGCGCCAGCAGCTTGGGACAGACCGGTTCAAGCTACACCTTC. This translates into CASSLGQTGSSYTF. The variable domain in full, with the rest retrieved from reference TRBV5-1 and TRBJ1-2, is KAGVTQTPRYLIKTRGQQVTLSCSPISGHRSVSWYQQTPGQGLQFLFEYFSETQRNKGNFPGRFSGRQFSNSRSEMNVSTLELGDSALYLCASSLGQTGSSYTFGSGTRLTVV.

V is TRBV6-5 and J is TRBJ1-6; TRBD1 is a possible D gene (6 bases). This CDR3 has 15 amino acids. Germline assignment: CDR1 MNHEY and CDR2 SVGAGI. V lost 5 bases, J lost 4 bases, and 12 bases lay in between. The chain's CDR3 is CASSPVGQYNSPLHF. The CDR3 DNA reads TGTGCCAGCAGTCCGGTTGGACAGTATAATTCACCCCTCCACTTT.

The chain has TRBV3-1 (or the pseudogene TRBV3-2) and TRBJ2-3; no definite D call. This CDR3 is 13 amino acids long. CDR1 is LGHDT, CDR2 YNNKEL, per germline (reference sequence). With 1 base removed from V and 6 bases from J, the gap between germline ends came to 8 bases. CDR3 DNA: TGTGCCAGCAGCCAAGCGGTTGGGGATACGCAGTATTTT. Encoded protein: CASSQAVGDTQYF.

V and J are TRBV27 and TRBJ1-6; no clear D gene. CDR1 and CDR2 (germline): MNHEY, SMNVEV (reference sequence). This CDR3 is 14 amino acids long. Trimming took off 0 bases at V and 8 bases at J, with 8 bases between the two ends. The CDR3 loop is CASSLSGYDSPLHF. The CDR3 DNA follows: TGTGCCAGCAGTTTATCCGGGTACGATTCACCCCTCCACTTT.